There are a few counts of the clone carrying this T cell receptor (beta chain). The TCRbeta library incorporated unique molecular identifiers. TCRdb ran MiXCR on the PCR reads and lists one entry per CDR3 protein. Of around 300,000 distinct CDR3 sequences detected, around 25% appear once; the ten largest clones hold approximately 11%. Per the germline V gene, CDR1 is MNHNS and CDR2 is SASEGT. Trimming removed 6 bases from V and 4 bases from J; junction bases left unmatched: 6. This CDR3 comprises 14 residues. The sample is drawn from a study of T-cell reconstitution after alpha-beta-depleted transplantation in children.

The chain combines TRBV6-1 with TRBJ1-3; 7 nucleotides agree with TRBD1. The TCR comes from a male patient between 5 and 17 years old who had a stem cell transplant for acute lymphoblastic leukemia, so the T cells may come from the graft donor. The specimen was PBMCs, mostly from graft donor cells, collected 180 days after TCRalphabeta/CD19-depleted stem cell transplant. In nucleotides, the CDR3 is TGTGCCAGCAGAGACAAGGGGGCCGGAAACACCATATATTTT. The encoded protein is CASRDKGAGNTIYF.